This T cell receptor beta chain originates from a study of T-cell reconstitution after alpha-beta-depleted transplantation in children. The V gene lost 4 bases and the J gene lost 2 bases, with 12 bases spanning the gap. This CDR3 region has 14 residues. Per the germline V gene, CDR1 is SGHTA and CDR2 is FQGNSA. During its preparation, the TCRbeta library received unique molecular identifiers. TCRdb re-analysed the PCR reads in MiXCR, keeping a single row per CDR3 protein. The sample carries under 450,000 distinct CDR3 sequences, about an eighth recorded once. The source of this sequence is a human donor who donated a stem cell graft to a child with Fanconi anemia. The sequences come from PBMCs, collected from the stem cell graft. The chain is built from TRBV7-2 and TRBJ2-7; D assignment may be TRBD1 or TRBD2 (5 bases each). The CDR3 DNA is TGTGCCAGCAGCTGGGGGTATGCTACCTACGAGCAGTACGTC. This sequence encodes CASSWGYATYEQYV.